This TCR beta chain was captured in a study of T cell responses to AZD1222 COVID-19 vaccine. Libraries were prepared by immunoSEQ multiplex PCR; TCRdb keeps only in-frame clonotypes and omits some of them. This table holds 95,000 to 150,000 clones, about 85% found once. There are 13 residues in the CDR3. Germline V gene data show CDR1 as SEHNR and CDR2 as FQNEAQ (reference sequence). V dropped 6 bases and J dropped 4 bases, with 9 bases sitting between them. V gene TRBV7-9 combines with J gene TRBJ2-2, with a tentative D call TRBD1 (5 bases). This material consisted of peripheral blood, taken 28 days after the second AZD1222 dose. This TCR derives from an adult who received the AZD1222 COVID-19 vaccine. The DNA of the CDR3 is TGTGCCAGCAGTTGGACAAGCACCGGGGAGCTGTTTTTT. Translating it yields CASSWTSTGELFF.